Listed below are T cell receptor beta chains from one sample, sequenced in a study of blood T cell repertoires in COVID-19. The data were produced by immunoSEQ multiplex PCR, yet TCRdb's version contains in-frame clones alone and is incomplete. This sample yields a few hundred thousand clones, of which approximately 86% are seen a single time; around 4% belongs to the top ten. Material: PBMCs or T cells enriched from blood (not recorded which). The receptor set was obtained from a woman in her 40s with acute COVID-19. The CDR3 runs from the conserved cysteine through the conserved F or W. The D gene is left open where the match is weak. Clone size is stated in some rows and not others, as once, few, many or a class when expanded.

V	J	D	size	DNA	CDR3
TRBV25-1	TRBJ2-1	TRBD2	NA	TGTGCCAGCATTCCCTATAGCGGGAATGATAATGAGCAGTTCTTC	CASIPYSGNDNEQFF
TRBV30	TRBJ1-3	TRBD1	NA	TGTGCCTACGGACAGGGGGCGCCTGGAAACACCATATATTTT	CAYGQGAPGNTIYF
TRBV11-2	TRBJ2-5	NA	once	TGTGCCAGCAGCCCCCGGGACATTCTTCTGGGGGAGACCCAGTACTTC	CASSPRDILLGETQYF
TRBV7-3	TRBJ2-2	NA	NA	TGTGCCAGCAGCTTAAGAGGGAACACCGGGGAGCTGTTTTTT	CASSLRGNTGELFF
TRBV6-5	TRBJ1-6	TRBD1	few	TGTGCCAGCAGTTTTAGACAGGGAGGTAATTCACCCCTCCACTTT	CASSFRQGGNSPLHF
TRBV28	TRBJ2-1	NA	NA	TGTGCCAGCAGGGACGGGACTTCACCGTACAATGAGCAGTTCTTC	CASRDGTSPYNEQFF
TRBV27	TRBJ1-5	NA	NA	TGTGCCAGCAGTTTTAGTAGCTGGGGCAATCAGCCCCAGCATTTT	CASSFSSWGNQPQHF
TRBV18	TRBJ2-1	TRBD1	NA	TGTGCCAGCTCCGTCACCGTGGACAGGGTAAATGAGCAGTTCTTC	CASSVTVDRVNEQFF
TRBV19	TRBJ2-1	NA	NA	TGTGCCAGTAGTATAGCGGGAGACTCCTACAATGAGCAGTTCTTC	CASSIAGDSYNEQFF
TRBV7-8	TRBJ2-7	NA	NA	TGTGCCAGCAGTCAAGAGGGGGTCCCCCTCGCGGAGCAGTACTTC	CASSQEGVPLAEQYF
TRBV12-3/TRBV12-4	TRBJ2-1	TRBD2	NA	TGTGCCAGCAGGGGAGGGAGGGATGAGCAGTTCTTC	CASRGGRDEQFF
TRBV5-1	TRBJ2-5	NA	NA	TGCGCCAGCAGCCGACCGGGGGAAGAGACCCAGTACTTC	CASSRPGEETQYF
TRBV28	TRBJ1-2	NA	NA	TGTGCCAGCACCCCTCAACGGGCTAACTATGGCTACACCTTC	CASTPQRANYGYTF
TRBV23-1	TRBJ2-2	NA	NA	TGCGCCAGCATCCGGAACACCGGGGAGCTGTTTTTT	CASIRNTGELFF
TRBV19	TRBJ2-1	TRBD2	NA	TGTGCCAGTAGTATGCTAGCGGGAGATTACAATGAGCAGTTCTTC	CASSMLAGDYNEQFF